These T cell receptor beta chains were read from a single sample in a study of cytomegalovirus exposure and HLA in healthy donors. Sequencing was performed with immunoSEQ multiplex PCR; in TCRdb, only in-frame clones are kept and a portion is missing. The data contain 120,000 to 150,000 clones, 75% to 80% of them seen just once; the ten biggest clones take up 0.66%. Sequencing was carried out using PBMCs. The receptors shown here come from a male donor in good health and CMV-seronegative. Both conserved end residues are part of each CDR3. The D gene is left open where the match is weak. Clone size is shown for a subset of rows, as once, few, many or a class of expanded clone.

>TRBD2|TRBV29-1|TRBJ2-5|.
CSVERLAGGQETQYF
TGCAGCGTTGAAAGGCTAGCGGGGGGGCAAGAGACCCAGTACTTC
>.|TRBV5-8|TRBJ2-5|.
CASSLRLVQETQYF
TGTGCCAGCAGCTTGCGGCTAGTACAAGAGACCCAGTACTTC
>TRBD1|TRBV7-2|TRBJ2-3|.
CASTSRQGSTDTQYF
TGTGCCAGCACATCCCGACAGGGGAGCACAGATACGCAGTATTTT
>TRBD2|TRBV19|TRBJ2-2|.
CASSRGLAGVPGELFF
TGTGCCAGTAGTAGGGGACTAGCGGGAGTACCGGGGGAGCTGTTTTTT
>.|TRBV2|TRBJ1-6|few
CASSESSRSGSPLHF
TGTGCCAGCAGTGAAAGTTCGAGGTCGGGTTCACCCCTCCACTTT
>.|TRBV7-9|TRBJ1-4|.
CASSLVQGNEKLFF
TGTGCCAGCAGCTTAGTACAGGGAAATGAAAAACTGTTTTTT
>.|TRBV29-1|TRBJ2-1|.
CSATGYSGESEQFF
TGCAGCGCCACCGGGTATTCGGGGGAGAGTGAGCAGTTCTTC
>.|TRBV5-8|TRBJ2-1|.
CASSLVAGAEQFF
TGTGCCAGCAGCTTGGTGGCAGGGGCTGAGCAGTTCTTC
>.|TRBV9|TRBJ2-1|.
CASSVGGGTYYNEQFF
TGTGCCAGCAGCGTAGGGGGCGGGACCTACTACAATGAGCAGTTCTTC
>TRBD2|TRBV4-1|TRBJ2-5|.
CASSQQSGLALETQYF
TGCGCCAGCAGCCAACAGTCTGGACTAGCTCTGGAGACCCAGTACTTC